This T cell receptor (beta chain) came from a study of blood T cell repertoires in COVID-19. Study summary: The origin of the acute and convalescent COVID-19 samples was the United States, Italy and Spain.

The trim removed 3 bases at V and 0 bases at J, leaving 8 bases unmatched. Germline V gene sequence: CDR1 SGHTA, CDR2 FQGNSA. The CDR3 totals 16 residues. Sequencing was performed with immunoSEQ multiplex PCR; in TCRdb, only in-frame clones are kept and a portion is missing. The sample has 150,000 to 200,000 clones; 92% are singletons. The genes are TRBV7-2 and TRBJ2-7; 7 bases line up with TRBD2. The sequencing sample was made of peripheral blood. This clonotype originated in a man between 25 and 39 years old with COVID-19, enrolled during active disease. The CDR3 DNA reads TGTGCCAGCAGCTTCCCTGTGCTAGCGGCCTCCTACGAGCAGTACTTC. Translated, it gives CASSFPVLAASYEQYF. Complete variable domain (other parts from reference TRBV7-2 and TRBJ2-7): GAGVSQSPSNKVTEKGKDVELRCDPISGHTALYWYRQSLGQGLEFLIYFQGNSAPDKSGLPSDRFSAERTGGSVSTLTIQRTQQEDSAVYLCASSFPVLAASYEQYFGPGTRLTVT.